The sequence of this TCR beta chain was determined in a study of CD8+ T cells in alopecia areata. Study-wide points: One nonresponder makes the tie between baseline CD8+ expansion and response uncertain. Researchers reported that TCR sharing among patients proved less clear than in mice, possibly HLA-linked.

This sample's treatment: oral pan-JAK inhibitor, 5-10 mg twice daily. cDNA reverse transcribed from extracted RNA served as the sequencing template. The data were produced by immunoSEQ multiplex PCR, yet TCRdb's version contains in-frame clones alone and is incomplete. The sample holds 200,000 to 250,000 clones; less than 45% are singletons and the top ten take 0.48%. Germline values: CDR1 SQVTM, CDR2 ANQGSEA. Trimming cost V 6 bases and J 2 bases, with 10 bases left between them. The CDR3 runs to 12 residues. This clone was seen only a few times. What it binds is unknown. The sample holds other DNA sequences that translate to the same CDR3.

The sequencing here drew on CD4+ T cells sorted from blood, taken at approximately week 31, from a patient treated with tofacitinib. The TCR comes from a human donor with alopecia areata. The J gene is TRBJ1-1, the V gene TRBV29-1, with D perhaps matching TRBD1 (5 bases). As DNA, the CDR3 is TGCAGCGTAAGGGGAGGCAACACTGAAGCTTTCTTT. Protein: CSVRGGNTEAFF.